This T cell receptor (beta chain) was sequenced for a study of cytomegalovirus exposure and HLA in healthy donors. Vbeta (60) and Jbeta (13) primers were used in the PCR. The data were produced by immunoSEQ multiplex PCR, yet TCRdb's version contains in-frame clones alone and is incomplete. Of some 150,000 clones in the sample, about 80% were seen once. Trimming took 5 bases from V and 0 from J, leaving 12 bases between them. The germline V gene has CDR1 MRHNA and CDR2 SNTAGT. This CDR3 has 15 amino acids. The rearrangement links TRBV6-4 to TRBJ2-3; D is possibly TRBD1 (6 bases). This TCR derives from a male donor in good health and CMV-seronegative. Sample: PBMCs. The CDR3 nucleotides read TGTGCCAGCAGTCCCGGGACATCTAGCACAGATACGCAGTATTTT. This encodes CASSPGTSSTDTQYF.